These 31 T cell receptor beta chains were all obtained from the same sample, sequenced in a study of shared clonotypes between healthy human individuals. Only in-frame clones appear in the TCRdb table, and some are missing; sequencing was by immunoSEQ multiplex PCR. The data show 2 million to 2.5 million clones, with roughly 93% seen just once and 0.35% to 0.5% held by the top ten. Sequenced: naive CD4+ T cells from PBMCs. Subset specified: CD45RA+ positively selected. These receptors originate from a man aged 18 to 35 in good health. Some clones in this sample may be carry-over from other donors' samples.

About this clone: The germline gene is not matched at one end of the junction; a read error may be the cause. The chain combines TRBV5-4 with TRBJ2-7; 7 positions agree with TRBD1. The CDR3 has 14 residues. Germline-derived CDR1 and CDR2 are SGHNT and YYREEE (reference sequence). As DNA, the CDR3 is TGTGCCAGCAGCCTGGACGGGACAGCAACACCCAGGCACTTC. Translation: CASSLDGTATPRHF.

The chain carries TRBV27 and TRBJ1-1; maybe TRBD1 (5 bases). Looked up from germline, CDR1 is MNHEY and CDR2 is SMNVEV (reference sequence). Trimming removed 7 bases at V and 4 bases at J, with 19 bases between. The length of the CDR3 is 15 residues. The CDR3 DNA is TGTGCCAGCACCCCATTGGGGGGAACGGGCACTGAAGCTTTCTTT. It specifies CASTPLGGTGTEAFF.

The chain has TRBV19 and TRBJ2-1; the match to TRBD2 covers 11 bases. Trimming took 6 bases from V and 8 from J; bases not matched to a gene: 9. Per the germline V gene, CDR1 is LNHDA and CDR2 is SQIVND (reference sequence). The CDR3 runs to 15 residues. As DNA, the CDR3 is TGTGCCAGTAGACTAGCGGGAGCGAGTCCCCATGAGCAGTTCTTC. This sequence encodes CASRLAGASPHEQFF.

The chain combines TRBV19 with TRBJ1-1, with D tentatively TRBD1 (6 bases). Germline CDR1 reads LNHDA; CDR2 reads SQIVND (reference sequence). The V end was cut by 3 bases, the J end by 7 bases, with 24 bases between. The CDR3 consists of 17 residues. The CDR3 DNA follows: TGTGCCAGTAGTATCGGACAGACCGGCCAACGAGGCGGTGAAGCTTTCTTT. This sequence encodes CASSIGQTGQRGGEAFF.

With respect to this clone: Other DNA sequences in this specimen translate into the identical CDR3. V usage is TRBV2 and J usage is TRBJ2-2, with D uncertain. From germline, CDR1 is SNHLY and CDR2 FYNNEI. V dropped 6 bases and J dropped 2 bases, with 7 bases sitting between them. This CDR3 comprises 13 residues. CDR3 sequence: CASSRTNTGELFF. The CDR3 coding sequence is TGTGCCAGCAGCCGAACAAACACCGGGGAGCTGTTTTTT.

DNA of the CDR3: TGTGCCAGCAGCTTGGGATCAACGCAAGAGACCCAGTACTTC. This encodes CASSLGSTQETQYF. The chain combines TRBV5-4 with TRBJ2-5; no clear D gene. V shed 0 bases and J shed 2 bases, with 8 bases lying between them. In germline, CDR1 is SGHNT, CDR2 YYREEE (reference sequence). CDR3 length: 14 residues.

The V call is TRBV18, the J call TRBJ1-2; no reliable D call. Germline loops: CDR1 KGHSH, CDR2 LQKENI. The V and J ends lost 4 bases and 3 bases respectively, with 15 bases between them. The CDR3 runs 15 residues. The CDR3 loop reads CASSLTRETDYGYTF. DNA for the CDR3: TGTGCCAGCTCACTAACACGGGAGACGGACTATGGCTACACCTTC.

This chain connects TRBV14 to TRBJ2-7; maybe TRBD2 (5 bases). CDR3 length equals 15 residues. The germline V gene encodes CDR1 SGHDN and CDR2 FVKESK. V lost 1 base and J lost 1, with 11 bases in between. The CDR3, as DNA: TGTGCCAGCAGCCAAGGCCTGCGGACTTCCTACGAGCAGTACTTC. It specifies CASSQGLRTSYEQYF.

This chain uses TRBV11-2 with TRBJ2-1; D is possibly TRBD2 (7 bases). The CDR3 runs 18 residues. Germline values: CDR1 SGHAT, CDR2 FQNNGV. V was cut by 2 bases and J by 7 bases, with 24 bases left in between. The CDR3 here is CASSLSLPGGGQGNEQFF. CDR3 sequence (DNA): TGTGCCAGCAGCTTATCCCTACCCGGCGGGGGCCAGGGAAATGAGCAGTTCTTC.

This clone was seen only once. V gene TRBV7-9 combines with J gene TRBJ2-3; D call uncertain. The CDR3 has 15 amino acids. V shed 8 bases and J shed 4 bases, with 19 bases lying between them. Germline V gene data show CDR1 as SEHNR and CDR2 as FQNEAQ (reference sequence). The DNA of the CDR3 is TGTGCCAGCCCGGCGCCCTTTGGCGGAGCAGATACGCAGTATTTT. Translation gives CASPAPFGGADTQYF.

The rearrangement joins TRBV4-3 to TRBJ2-7; TRBD2 aligns across 7 bases. Looked up from germline, CDR1 is LGHNA and CDR2 is YSLEER. The CDR3 is made up of 17 amino acids. Unmatched junction bases numbered 16, after V lost 3 bases and J lost 5 bases. CDR3 loop: CASSQTQGGEGLHEQYF. The CDR3 coding sequence is TGCGCCAGCAGCCAGACCCAGGGCGGGGAGGGCCTCCACGAGCAGTACTTC.

The genes are TRBV5-1 and TRBJ2-4; TRBD2 agrees at 14 bases. The CDR3 spans 15 residues. Germline V gene lookup returns CDR1 SGHRS and CDR2 YFSETQ. V trimming: 0 bases; J trimming: 9 bases; junction bases outside the gene matches: 2. The CDR3 nucleotides are TGCGCCAGCAGCTTGGCCGGGACTAGCGGGAGCATTCAGTACTTC. As protein: CASSLAGTSGSIQYF.

Concerning this clone itself: The sample carries other DNA sequences with the same CDR3. The V gene is TRBV9, the J gene TRBJ2-2; maybe TRBD2 (5 bases). This CDR3 is 15 amino acids long. Germline lookup yields CDR1 SGDLS and CDR2 YYNGEE. The V gene lost 0 bases and the J gene lost 1 base, with 7 bases spanning the gap. The CDR3 DNA is TGTGCCAGCAGCGTAGGAGGGCAGAACACCGGGGAGCTGTTTTTT. This codes for CASSVGGQNTGELFF.

The V gene is TRBV7-2, the J gene TRBJ2-5; D is possibly TRBD2 (6 bases). V lost 6 bases and J lost 7, with 24 bases in between. CDR3 length: 16 residues. Germline-derived CDR1 and CDR2 are SGHTA and FQGNSA. The CDR3 bases are TGTGCCAGCAGGGCGACGAGCGGCGGGGCTGGGGGGACCCAGTACTTC. Amino acid sequence: CASRATSGGAGGTQYF.

CDR3 coding DNA: TGTGCCAGCAGCCTGGGCCCGCCCCAGGCCGGGGAGCTGTTTTTT. This codes for CASSLGPPQAGELFF. The V call is TRBV9, the J call TRBJ2-2; unclear D gene. Trimming stripped 4 bases from V and 6 bases from J, with 16 bases between. Per germline, CDR1 SGDLS and CDR2 YYNGEE. There are 15 residues in the CDR3.

V is TRBV27 and J is TRBJ1-2; the D is unclear. Germline CDR1 MNHEY, CDR2 SMNVEV (reference sequence). Trimming removed 4 bases from V and 8 bases from J, with 17 bases in between. CDR3 length equals 14 residues. The chain's CDR3 is CASSSGPTGSGYTF. The DNA for the CDR3 is TGTGCCAGCAGTTCAGGACCCACGGGTTCGGGCTACACCTTC.

V and J are TRBV5-1 and TRBJ2-1; 16 bases agree with TRBD2. Germline assignment: CDR1 SGHRS and CDR2 YFSETQ. The CDR3 extends over 19 amino acids. Trimming removed 4 bases from V and 7 bases from J; junction bases left unmatched: 14. The CDR3 sequence: CASSPAPTGLAGGANEQFF. DNA for the CDR3: TGCGCCAGCAGCCCGGCGCCGACGGGACTAGCGGGAGGGGCGAATGAGCAGTTCTTC.

In regard to this clone: Different DNA sequences within this sample yield the same CDR3. The rearrangement joins TRBV5-1 to TRBJ1-3; D not resolved. The CDR3 totals 15 residues. The ends were cut back, 4 bases at V and 4 bases at J, with 15 bases in the middle. Per the germline V gene, CDR1 is SGHRS and CDR2 is YFSETQ. In nucleotides, the CDR3 is TGCGCCAGCAGCCTAGAAGCGTTGTCGGGAAACACCATATATTTT. This gives the protein CASSLEALSGNTIYF.

The J gene is TRBJ2-2, the V gene TRBV18; D is unresolved. The CDR3 has 14 residues. Per germline, CDR1 KGHSH and CDR2 LQKENI. The V end lost 5 bases, the J end lost 0 bases, and 7 bases lay between the germline ends. Written as DNA, the CDR3 is TGTGCCAGCTCAATTAACGCGAACACCGGGGAGCTGTTTTTT. Translation gives CASSINANTGELFF.

This rearrangement joins TRBV19 to TRBJ1-5, with D possibly being TRBD1 (6 bases). This CDR3 is 15 amino acids long. V dropped 6 bases and J dropped 0 bases, with 12 bases sitting between them. The germline CDR1 and CDR2 sequences are LNHDA and SQIVND (reference sequence). The CDR3: CASRIQGYSNQPQHF. The CDR3 region has the DNA TGTGCCAGTAGAATACAGGGATATAGCAATCAGCCCCAGCATTTT.

This sequence joins TRBV19 and TRBJ2-7; unclear D gene. Trimming took 9 bases from V and 5 from J, leaving 23 bases between them. The CDR3 runs 15 residues. Germline V gene sequence: CDR1 LNHDA, CDR2 SQIVND (reference sequence). This CDR3 is CASPRVVAARHEQYF. As DNA, the CDR3 is TGTGCCAGCCCCCGGGTTGTGGCAGCAAGGCACGAGCAGTACTTC.

The DNA for the CDR3 is TGTGCCAGGCCAACTAGCGGCAAGAACAATGAGCAGTTCTTC. Residues: CARPTSGKNNEQFF. The chain joins TRBV2 to TRBJ2-1, with 8 bases matching TRBD2. Unmatched junction bases numbered 9, after V lost 9 bases and J lost 5 bases. Germline values: CDR1 SNHLY, CDR2 FYNNEI. The CDR3 has 14 residues.

Concerning this clone itself: This specimen includes other DNA sequences encoding the same CDR3. The chain recombines TRBV5-1 with TRBJ2-5; TRBD1 aligns across 8 bases. Germline V gene data show CDR1 as SGHRS and CDR2 as YFSETQ. This CDR3 is 14 amino acids long. With V trimmed by 2 bases and J by 3 bases, 3 bases remained unmatched. The CDR3 protein is CASSFGTGEETQYF. CDR3 in DNA: TGCGCCAGCAGCTTTGGGACAGGTGAAGAGACCCAGTACTTC.

CDR3 sequence reads: CASSFPDQRYEQFF. Here the CDR3 DNA reads TGTGCCAGCAGCTTCCCGGACCAGCGCTATGAGCAGTTCTTC. This sequence joins TRBV7-2 and TRBJ2-1; D is unresolved. The V end lost 3 bases, the J end lost 8 bases, and 14 bases lay between the germline ends. Germline loops: CDR1 SGHTA, CDR2 FQGNSA. The CDR3 consists of 14 residues.

The CDR3 DNA sequence: TGTGCCTGGAGTGTACATAATGGAGGGGTTGGCTACACCTTC. This sequence encodes CAWSVHNGGVGYTF. The V gene is TRBV30, the J gene TRBJ1-2; D is perhaps TRBD1 (5 bases). Germline V gene lookup returns CDR1 GTSNPN and CDR2 SVGIG (reference sequence). Trimming cost V 0 bases and J 7 bases, with 15 bases left between them. This CDR3 has 14 amino acids.

This clone was counted a single time. This chain joins TRBV4-2 and TRBJ2-3; tentatively, D is TRBD1 or TRBD2 (5 bases each). Germline V gives CDR1 LGHNA, CDR2 YNFKEQ. The CDR3 covers 18 residues. V was trimmed by 0 bases and J by 4 bases, leaving 20 bases between them. CDR3 protein: CASSQDPPGREAADTQYF. The DNA of the CDR3 is TGTGCCAGCAGCCAAGATCCACCAGGCAGGGAAGCGGCAGATACGCAGTATTTT.

This chain links TRBV25-1 with TRBJ2-1; D not certain. The CDR3 loop spans 15 amino acids. V shed 1 base and J shed 7 bases, with 14 bases lying between them. The V gene's germline CDR1 is MGHDK and CDR2 SYGVNS. The DNA of the CDR3 is TGTGCCAGCAGTGAATTCGGCCCTGTGGGGAATGAGCAGTTCTTC. This sequence encodes CASSEFGPVGNEQFF. The complete variable domain, with remaining parts taken from reference TRBV25-1 and TRBJ2-1, reads EADIYQTPRYLVIGTGKKITLECSQTMGHDKMYWYQQDPGMELHLIHYSYGVNSTEKGDLSSESTVSRIRTEHFPLTLESARPSHTSQYLCASSEFGPVGNEQFFGPGTRLTVL.

The CDR3 here is CASSQASHEQYF. The CDR3 nucleotides are TGTGCCAGCAGCCAAGCTTCCCACGAGCAGTACTTC. The V gene is TRBV14, the J gene TRBJ2-7; D gene unclear. Germline CDR1 is SGHDN and CDR2 is FVKESK. CDR3 length: 12 residues. The V and J ends lost 1 base and 5 bases respectively, with 6 bases between them.

The chain is built from TRBV28 and TRBJ2-5, with D maybe TRBD1 (6 bases). CDR1 and CDR2 from the germline V gene are MDHEN and SYDVKM. V was shortened by 5 bases and J by 0 bases, with 13 bases between the two germline ends. CDR3 length: 15 amino acids. The CDR3 DNA reads as TGTGCCAGCAGTCCACTGAGGGGGTACCAAGAGACCCAGTACTTC. Amino acids: CASSPLRGYQETQYF.

The V call is TRBV9, the J call TRBJ2-1; perhaps TRBD2 as D (6 bases). Trimming left V 2 bases short and J 4 bases short, with 13 bases between. This CDR3 spans 15 amino acids. CDR1 and CDR2 (germline): SGDLS, YYNGEE. The CDR3 sequence: CASSVRLESYNEQFF. The DNA for the CDR3 is TGTGCCAGCAGCGTTAGACTAGAGAGTTACAATGAGCAGTTCTTC. The variable domain in full, completed from reference TRBV9 and TRBJ2-1, reads DSGVTQTPKHLITATGQRVTLRCSPRSGDLSVYWYQQSLDQGLQFLIQYYNGEERAKGNILERFSAQQFPDLHSELNLSSLELGDSALYFCASSVRLESYNEQFFGPGTRLTVL.

The rearrangement links TRBV11-3 to TRBJ1-1, with TRBD1 identical over 7 bases. The germline V gene encodes CDR1 SGHNT and CDR2 YENEEA. The CDR3 consists of 14 residues. V trimming: 0 bases; J trimming: 11 bases; junction bases outside the gene matches: 9. In DNA, the CDR3 is TGTGCCAGCAGCTTAGATCCGACAGGGCGAGATGCTTTCTTT. This sequence encodes CASSLDPTGRDAFF.